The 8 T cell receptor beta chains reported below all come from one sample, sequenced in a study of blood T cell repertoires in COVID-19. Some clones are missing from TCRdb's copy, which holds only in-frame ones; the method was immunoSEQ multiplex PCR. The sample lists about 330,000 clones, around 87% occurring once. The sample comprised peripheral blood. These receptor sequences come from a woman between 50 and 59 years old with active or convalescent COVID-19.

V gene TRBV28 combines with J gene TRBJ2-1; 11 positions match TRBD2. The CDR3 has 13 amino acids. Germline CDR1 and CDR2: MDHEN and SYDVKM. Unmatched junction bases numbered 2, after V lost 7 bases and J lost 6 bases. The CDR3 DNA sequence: TGTGCCAGCACACTAGCGGGAGTCAATGAGCAGTTCTTC. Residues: CASTLAGVNEQFF.

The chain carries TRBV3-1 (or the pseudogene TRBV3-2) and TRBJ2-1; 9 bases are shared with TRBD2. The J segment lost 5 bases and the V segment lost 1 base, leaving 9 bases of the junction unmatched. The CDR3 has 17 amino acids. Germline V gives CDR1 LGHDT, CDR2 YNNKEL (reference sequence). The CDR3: CASSQGLAGRGHNEQFF. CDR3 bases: TGTGCCAGCAGCCAAGGGCTAGCGGGACGGGGCCACAATGAGCAGTTCTTC.

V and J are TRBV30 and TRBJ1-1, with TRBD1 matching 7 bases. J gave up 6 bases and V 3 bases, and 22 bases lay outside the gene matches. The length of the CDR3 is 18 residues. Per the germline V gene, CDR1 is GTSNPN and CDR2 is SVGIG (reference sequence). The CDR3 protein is CAWSLEGQKITRTSEAFF. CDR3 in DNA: TGTGCCTGGAGCCTCGAGGGACAGAAAATTACTCGGACTTCTGAAGCTTTCTTT.

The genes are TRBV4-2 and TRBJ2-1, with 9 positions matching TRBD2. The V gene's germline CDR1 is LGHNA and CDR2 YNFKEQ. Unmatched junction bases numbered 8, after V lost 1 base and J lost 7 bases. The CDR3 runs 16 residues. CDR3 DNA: TGTGCCAGCAGCCAAGGGGCGGGAGGGCCGTTAAATGAGCAGTTCTTC. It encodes CASSQGAGGPLNEQFF.

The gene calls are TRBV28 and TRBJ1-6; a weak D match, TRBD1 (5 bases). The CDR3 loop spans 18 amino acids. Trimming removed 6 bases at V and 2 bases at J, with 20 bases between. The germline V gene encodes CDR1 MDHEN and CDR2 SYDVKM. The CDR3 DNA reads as TGTGCCAGCAGGTTTCTGCTGGGGGGGGATCCCTATAATTCACCCCTCCACTTT. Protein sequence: CASRFLLGGDPYNSPLHF. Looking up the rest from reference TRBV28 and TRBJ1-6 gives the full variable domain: DVKVTQSSRYLVKRTGEKVFLECVQDMDHENMFWYRQDPGLGLRLIYFSYDVKMKEKGDIPEGYSVSREKKERFSLILESASTNQTSMYLCASRFLLGGDPYNSPLHFGNGTRLTVT.

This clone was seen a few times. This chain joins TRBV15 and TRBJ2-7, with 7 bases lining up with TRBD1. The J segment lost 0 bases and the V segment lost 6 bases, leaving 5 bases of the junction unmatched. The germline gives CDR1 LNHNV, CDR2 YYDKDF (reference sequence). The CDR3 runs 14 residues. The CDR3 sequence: CATSPTGFSYEQYF. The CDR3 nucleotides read TGTGCCACCAGTCCGACAGGGTTCTCCTACGAGCAGTACTTC.

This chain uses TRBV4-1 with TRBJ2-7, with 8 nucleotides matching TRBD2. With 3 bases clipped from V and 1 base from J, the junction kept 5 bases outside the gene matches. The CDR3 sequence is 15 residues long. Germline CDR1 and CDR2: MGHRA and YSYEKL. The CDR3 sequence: CASSQSAGGSYEQYF. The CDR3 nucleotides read TGCGCCAGCAGCCAGTCGGCGGGGGGATCCTACGAGCAGTACTTC.

The CDR3 DNA reads as TGTGCCAGCTCACCCCGGCCCAGGGTTACTGAAGCTTTCTTT. Translation gives CASSPRPRVTEAFF. V gene TRBV18 combines with J gene TRBJ1-1; possibly TRBD1 for D (5 bases). V lost 3 bases to trimming and J lost 5 bases, with 13 bases between them. Germline lookup yields CDR1 KGHSH and CDR2 LQKENI. The CDR3 extends over 14 amino acids.